Below, 18 T cell receptor beta chains from the same sample are listed, as sequenced in a study of blood T cell repertoires in COVID-19. Repertoires were generated with immunoSEQ multiplex PCR, while TCRdb's copy carries only in-frame clones and drops some. The sample yields 200,000 to 250,000 clones, around 90% seen once. The material sequenced was peripheral blood. These receptors all stem from a man aged 30 to 45 with COVID-19, enrolled during active disease.

V and J are TRBV6-5 and TRBJ1-5; D is ambiguous. The CDR3 contains 15 residues. Trimming took off 5 bases at V and 2 bases at J, with 13 bases between the two ends. Looked up from germline, CDR1 is MNHEY and CDR2 is SVGAGI. DNA of the CDR3: TGTGCCAGCAGTCCCATGGGTCGGGGCAATCAGCCCCAGCATTTT. Translated: CASSPMGRGNQPQHF.

The chain is built from TRBV2 and TRBJ1-1; D not certain. The germline CDR1 and CDR2 sequences are SNHLY and FYNNEI. V lost 2 bases and J lost 3, with 10 bases in between. There are 14 residues in the CDR3. CDR3 amino acids: CASSELKADTEAFF. CDR3 DNA sequence: TGTGCCAGCAGTGAATTGAAGGCGGACACTGAAGCTTTCTTT.

The chain is built from TRBV5-6 and TRBJ2-2, with a possible D match to TRBD1 (6 bases). Germline loops: CDR1 SGHDT, CDR2 YYEEEE. V was cut by 3 bases and J by 7 bases, with 19 bases left in between. There are 16 residues in the CDR3. CDR3 nucleotides: TGTGCCAGCAGCTCAGTTATCAACAAGGGACACGGGGAGCTGTTTTTT. Translated, it gives CASSSVINKGHGELFF.

The chain uses TRBV19 and TRBJ1-2, with a weak D call TRBD1 (5 bases). Trimming left V 4 bases short and J 1 base short, with 16 bases between. CDR1 is LNHDA, CDR2 SQIVND, per germline (reference sequence). The CDR3 contains 16 residues. The CDR3 loop reads CASSRGVNRINYGYTF. The DNA of the CDR3 is TGTGCCAGTAGTAGGGGGGTAAACAGAATTAACTATGGCTACACCTTC.

The CDR3 nucleotides are TGTGCCAGCAGTCCTACTAGCGGGAGGGATAAAGATACGCAGTATTTT. Translated, it gives CASSPTSGRDKDTQYF. J is TRBJ2-3 and V is TRBV27, with 13 bases lining up with TRBD2. The CDR3 spans 16 residues. Per the germline V gene, CDR1 is MNHEY and CDR2 is SMNVEV (reference sequence). V shed 5 bases and J 5 bases; nucleotides not matched to a gene: 7.

The gene calls are TRBV7-2 and TRBJ2-3, with 7 bases identical to TRBD1. The germline V gene has CDR1 SGHTA and CDR2 FQGNSA. With V trimmed by 1 base and J by 5 bases, 18 bases remained unmatched. The CDR3 extends over 19 amino acids. CDR3 in DNA: TGTGCCAGCAGCTTAGAGCCGGCCGGCGGCAGCTGGGACAGAGATACGCAGTATTTT. This encodes CASSLEPAGGSWDRDTQYF.

This clone was recorded only once. The gene calls are TRBV23-1 and TRBJ2-7, with 8 bases aligning to TRBD2. TRBV23-1 is annotated as an ORF whose role is uncertain. Unmatched junction bases numbered 11, after V lost 6 bases and J lost 1 base. The CDR3 totals 16 residues. The CDR3 DNA follows: TGCGCCAGCAGCCATGGACTAGCCGTCCTATCCTACGAGCAGTACTTC. Protein: CASSHGLAVLSYEQYF.

The chain combines TRBV9 with TRBJ2-1; possibly TRBD2 for D (6 bases). Trimming cost V 0 bases and J 6 bases, with 10 bases left between them. Germline V CDR1 and CDR2: SGDLS, YYNGEE. The CDR3 totals 14 residues. The CDR3 sequence: CASSVDLAINEQFF. As DNA, the CDR3 is TGTGCCAGCAGCGTAGATCTAGCGATCAATGAGCAGTTCTTC.

The CDR3 DNA follows: TGTGCCAGCAGCCCCGTGGGGGGTCCTGAAGCTTTCTTT. Its protein is CASSPVGGPEAFF. The gene calls are TRBV7-9 and TRBJ1-1, with D possibly TRBD1 on 5 matching bases. The CDR3 runs to 13 residues. CDR1 is SEHNR, CDR2 FQNEAQ, per germline (reference sequence). V was clipped by 5 bases and J by 6 bases, with 13 bases between them.

The chain links TRBV25-1 to TRBJ1-6; TRBD1 matches at 9 bases. Germline values: CDR1 MGHDK, CDR2 SYGVNS. After removal of 6 bases from V and 1 base from J, the junction contained 1 base not matched to a gene. This CDR3 spans 15 amino acids. The chain's CDR3 is CASRGQGSYNSPLHF. CDR3 in DNA: TGTGCCAGCAGAGGACAGGGGTCCTATAATTCACCCCTCCACTTT.

CDR3 sequence (DNA): TGTGCCAGCAGCTTAGCTAGGGGACTAGCGTCATACAATGAGCAGTTCTTC. The encoded protein is CASSLARGLASYNEQFF. This rearrangement joins TRBV7-9 to TRBJ2-1, with 10 bases identical to TRBD2. Trimming took 0 bases from V and 4 from J; bases not matched to a gene: 6. CDR1 is SEHNR, CDR2 FQNEAQ, per germline (reference sequence). The CDR3 is 17 amino acids.

In its sample, this clone was seen once. The rearrangement joins TRBV13 to TRBJ1-2; a possible D gene is TRBD1 (6 bases). V was trimmed by 4 bases and J by 4 bases, leaving 13 bases between them. CDR3 length: 14 residues. Germline V CDR1 and CDR2: PRHDT, FYEKMQ (reference sequence). The CDR3 DNA reads TGTGCCAGCAGCTCCAGGACAGACGGCTATGGCTACACCTTC. This gives the protein CASSSRTDGYGYTF.

CDR3 region: CASSRTGLRKPQHF. The CDR3 DNA reads TGTGCCAGCAGTAGGACGGGACTCCGTAAGCCCCAGCATTTT. The rearrangement links TRBV6-2 or TRBV6-3 to TRBJ1-5, with a tentative D call TRBD1 (5 bases). The germline V gene has CDR1 MNHEY and CDR2 SVGEGT. Trimming removed 5 bases from V and 8 bases from J, with 16 bases in between. CDR3 size: 14 residues.

The rearrangement uses TRBV6-5 and TRBJ2-5; TRBD2 aligns across 10 bases. The CDR3 runs 15 residues. Unmatched junction bases numbered 5, after V lost 7 bases and J lost 0 bases. Germline V gene data show CDR1 as MNHEY and CDR2 as SVGAGI. CDR3 sequence reads: CASTPGLADQETQYF. In DNA form, the CDR3 reads TGTGCCAGCACCCCAGGACTAGCGGACCAAGAGACCCAGTACTTC.

The chain carries TRBV29-1 and TRBJ2-1, with TRBD2 matching over 11 bases. Trimming at V came to 7 bases and at J to 6 bases, leaving 11 bases not matched to a gene. This CDR3 comprises 15 residues. The germline gives CDR1 SQVTM, CDR2 ANQGSEA. The CDR3 nucleotides are TGCAGCGGCGTTCCTCTACTAGCGGGAGTCAATGAGCAGTTCTTC. Its translation is CSGVPLLAGVNEQFF.

V usage is TRBV4-1 and J usage is TRBJ1-5, with D perhaps matching TRBD1 (5 bases). Trimming took off 3 bases at V and 5 bases at J, with 17 bases between the two ends. The CDR3 contains 16 residues. The V gene's germline CDR1 is MGHRA and CDR2 YSYEKL. CDR3 bases: TGCGCCAGCAGCCACAACCTGGGGCGGGGTGATCAGCCCCAGCATTTT. This sequence encodes CASSHNLGRGDQPQHF.

V gene TRBV5-1 combines with J gene TRBJ2-7; D not certain. Germline values: CDR1 SGHRS, CDR2 YFSETQ. The CDR3 sequence is 14 residues long. Trimming pared 0 bases from V and 2 bases from J, leaving 9 bases between. CDR3 DNA sequence: TGCGCCAGCAGCTTGGTTTCCGAGCCCTACGAGCAGTACTTC. Protein: CASSLVSEPYEQYF.

The rearrangement links TRBV24-1 to TRBJ2-1; TRBD2 aligns across 8 bases. After removal of 6 bases from V and 6 bases from J, the junction contained 6 bases not matched to a gene. CDR1 and CDR2 from the germline V gene are KGHDR and SFDVKD. This CDR3 has 14 amino acids. CDR3 amino acids: CATSPGGPGNEQFF. The DNA for the CDR3 is TGTGCCACCAGTCCGGGGGGGCCAGGCAATGAGCAGTTCTTC.